Following are 31 T cell receptor beta chains from one sample sequenced in a study of cytomegalovirus exposure and HLA in healthy donors. Assay used: immunoSEQ multiplex PCR; TCRdb lists only in-frame clones, some missing. The sample carries roughly 200,000 clones, about 89% recorded once. Source material: PBMCs. The receptors come from a man younger than 40 in good health and CMV-seropositive.

The chain has TRBV28 and TRBJ2-7; D possibly corresponds to TRBD2 (7 bases). Germline V gives CDR1 MDHEN, CDR2 SYDVKM. This CDR3 has 15 residues. Deletions cut 6 bases from V and 2 bases from J, with 17 bases between. The CDR3 DNA sequence: TGTGCCAGCAGCCTATCGGGGGGCATAACCTACGAGCAGTACTTC. This translates into CASSLSGGITYEQYF.

The rearrangement joins TRBV4-1 to TRBJ2-7, with a possible D match to TRBD1 (5 bases). The V gene lost 1 base and the J gene lost 2 bases, with 9 bases spanning the gap. Germline CDR1 and CDR2: MGHRA and YSYEKL. This CDR3 is 14 amino acids long. CDR3 nucleotide sequence: TGCGCCAGCAGCCAAGTGGGGCAGCCCTACGAGCAGTACTTC. It specifies CASSQVGQPYEQYF.

The chain joins TRBV5-4 to TRBJ2-5; no firm D call. Trimming took 1 base from V and 1 from J, leaving 11 bases between them. The CDR3 spans 15 residues. Germline assignment: CDR1 SGHNT and CDR2 YYREEE (reference sequence). CDR3 residues: CASSLSANLQETQYF. CDR3 in DNA: TGTGCCAGCAGCTTGTCGGCCAACCTCCAAGAGACCCAGTACTTC.

The gene calls are TRBV5-1 and TRBJ2-5; possible D gene TRBD2, 5 bases. This CDR3 is built from 15 residues. V lost 0 bases and J 1 base, leaving 10 bases between the germline ends. Germline V gene sequence: CDR1 SGHRS, CDR2 YFSETQ. The CDR3 nucleotides read TGCGCCAGCAGCTTGGTTCCCGGGGTCCAAGAGACCCAGTACTTC. Its translation is CASSLVPGVQETQYF.

The genes are TRBV9 and TRBJ2-1; possible D gene TRBD2, 6 bases. The CDR3 has 17 amino acids. V was cut by 0 bases and J by 1 base, with 14 bases left in between. Germline V CDR1 and CDR2: SGDLS, YYNGEE. The CDR3 here is CASSVAPGAGSYNEQFF. The CDR3 DNA follows: TGTGCCAGCAGCGTAGCCCCCGGGGCGGGATCCTACAATGAGCAGTTCTTC.

The rearrangement uses TRBV4-3 and TRBJ2-2; 9 bases fit TRBD1. The CDR3 sequence is 14 residues long. The germline CDR1 and CDR2 sequences are LGHNA and YSLEER. J lost 7 bases, V lost 4 bases, and 4 bases had no gene match. The CDR3 spells CASSPDRGGGELFF. CDR3 coding DNA: TGCGCCAGCAGCCCGGACAGGGGAGGCGGGGAGCTGTTTTTT.

The chain uses TRBV6-5 and TRBJ1-3; maybe TRBD1 (6 bases). V was shortened by 4 bases and J by 0 bases, with 10 bases between the two germline ends. The CDR3 totals 15 residues. CDR1 is MNHEY and CDR2 is SVGAGI in the germline V gene. The CDR3, as DNA: TGTGCCAGCAGTTCGGACAGAGACTCTGGAAACACCATATATTTT. As protein: CASSSDRDSGNTIYF.

This clone was counted once. This chain links TRBV29-1 with TRBJ2-5, with TRBD1 identical over 11 bases. The CDR3 length is 14 residues. Germline V gene data show CDR1 as SQVTM and CDR2 as ANQGSEA. J gave up 5 bases and V 3 bases, and 5 bases lay outside the gene matches. CDR3 nucleotide sequence: TGCAGCGTTGAGGGACAGGGGGTGGGGGAGACCCAGTACTTC. Protein sequence: CSVEGQGVGETQYF.

This clone was detected only once. CDR3 DNA sequence: TGTGCCAGCAGTGCGAACAGGGGGCCCCTTTCTAGTGAAAAACTGTTTTTT. Translation gives CASSANRGPLSSEKLFF. The rearrangement uses TRBV27 and TRBJ1-4; 9 positions agree with TRBD1. Per the germline V gene, CDR1 is MNHEY and CDR2 is SMNVEV (reference sequence). The V segment lost 5 bases and the J segment 7 bases; nucleotides outside the gene matches: 14. This CDR3 has 17 residues.

The chain links TRBV4-1 to TRBJ2-6; 7 nucleotides align to TRBD2. Germline V CDR1 and CDR2: MGHRA, YSYEKL. V was clipped by 0 bases and J by 1 base; unmatched bases: 0. This CDR3 has 16 amino acids. The CDR3 spells CASSQEGGSGANVLTF. The DNA of the CDR3 is TGCGCCAGCAGCCAAGAGGGAGGGTCTGGGGCCAACGTCCTGACTTTC.

This chain uses TRBV18 with TRBJ2-1; D is undetermined. This CDR3 spans 14 amino acids. In germline, CDR1 is KGHSH, CDR2 LQKENI. The V end was cut by 3 bases, the J end by 7 bases, with 13 bases between. The CDR3 loop is CASSPLEGSNEQFF. In DNA form, the CDR3 reads TGTGCCAGCTCACCTCTGGAAGGGTCGAATGAGCAGTTCTTC.

The J gene is TRBJ2-7, the V gene TRBV4-2; D is perhaps TRBD2 (5 bases). Looked up from germline, CDR1 is LGHNA and CDR2 is YNFKEQ. Trimming shortened V by 3 bases and J by 4 bases, and 7 bases separated the two germline ends. CDR3 length: 12 residues. The CDR3 protein is CASSHREYEQYF. DNA for the CDR3: TGTGCCAGCAGCCACCGGGAATACGAGCAGTACTTC.

The chain employs TRBV18 and TRBJ2-7; D perhaps matches TRBD2 (5 bases). Germline assignment: CDR1 KGHSH and CDR2 LQKENI. The germline V and J ends were trimmed by 3 bases and 5 bases, with 14 bases remaining between them. The CDR3 sequence is 14 residues long. The CDR3 DNA reads as TGTGCCAGCTCACCGCTTCGAGAGGGTCACGAGCAGTACTTC. It encodes CASSPLREGHEQYF.

The chain recombines TRBV7-8 with TRBJ1-5; D uncertain. Trimming left V 5 bases short and J 0 bases short, with 5 bases between. The CDR3 loop spans 13 amino acids. Looked up from germline, CDR1 is SGHVS and CDR2 is FQNEAQ. CDR3 sequence: CASSRISNQPQHF. The CDR3 nucleotides are TGTGCCAGCAGCCGAATTAGCAATCAGCCCCAGCATTTT.

This chain connects TRBV5-1 to TRBJ2-7, with TRBD1 as a possible D gene (5 bases). The germline gives CDR1 SGHRS, CDR2 YFSETQ. CDR3 length: 13 amino acids. V lost 7 bases to trimming and J lost 3 bases, with 14 bases between them. CDR3 amino acids: CASQEGVGYEQYF. Here the CDR3 DNA reads TGCGCCAGCCAGGAAGGGGTAGGCTACGAGCAGTACTTC.

The chain is built from TRBV5-1 and TRBJ2-5; TRBD1 agrees at 7 bases. CDR1 and CDR2 (germline): SGHRS, YFSETQ. The CDR3 is made up of 14 amino acids. J was trimmed by 1 base and V by 2 bases; bases with no gene match: 2. In DNA, the CDR3 is TGCGCCAGCAGCTTAGGGGACAGCCAAGAGACCCAGTACTTC. Its translation is CASSLGDSQETQYF.

This clone has only one observation. The chain recombines TRBV11-1 with TRBJ1-1; D might be TRBD1 (5 bases). The CDR3 loop spans 14 amino acids. Trimming removed 3 bases from V and 1 base from J, with 9 bases in between. CDR1 and CDR2 from the germline V gene are SGHAT and FQDESV (reference sequence). The CDR3 DNA reads as TGTGCCAGCAGCTTGACAGTTTCGAACACTGAAGCTTTCTTT. Its protein is CASSLTVSNTEAFF.

This chain links TRBV6-5 with TRBJ2-1, with D perhaps TRBD1 (5 bases). There are 15 residues in the CDR3. Trimming cost V 4 bases and J 0 bases, with 10 bases left between them. Germline values: CDR1 MNHEY, CDR2 SVGAGI. Here the CDR3 DNA reads TGTGCCAGCAGTTTGAACAGGCCCTCCTACAATGAGCAGTTCTTC. It encodes CASSLNRPSYNEQFF.

The chain is built from TRBV2 and TRBJ2-4; D is perhaps TRBD1 (6 bases). V was trimmed by 7 bases and J by 7 bases, leaving 14 bases between them. The germline gives CDR1 SNHLY, CDR2 FYNNEI. The CDR3 loop spans 13 amino acids. Here the CDR3 reads CASMKQGENIQYF. CDR3 sequence (DNA): TGTGCCAGCATGAAACAGGGTGAGAACATTCAGTACTTC.

The genes are TRBV27 and TRBJ2-2; tentatively, D is TRBD1 or TRBD2 (5 bases each). Germline V gene data show CDR1 as MNHEY and CDR2 as SMNVEV (reference sequence). V was cut by 5 bases and J by 7 bases, with 17 bases left in between. The CDR3 is 15 amino acids. The DNA for the CDR3 is TGTGCCAGCAGTCAGCCGGATGGGGGTGTCGGGGAGCTGTTTTTT. It translates to CASSQPDGGVGELFF.

CDR3 sequence reads: CASSLDSRSNQPQHF. In nucleotides, the CDR3 is TGTGCCAGCAGCTTAGATAGCAGGAGCAATCAGCCCCAGCATTTT. V gene TRBV11-2 combines with J gene TRBJ1-5; D is ambiguous. This CDR3 is built from 15 residues. Trimming took off 0 bases at V and 1 base at J, with 7 bases between the two ends. CDR1 is SGHAT, CDR2 FQNNGV, per germline.

V gene TRBV9 combines with J gene TRBJ2-1; D possibly corresponds to TRBD2 (6 bases). V was pared by 0 bases and J by 7 bases, with 11 bases between. This CDR3 is 14 amino acids long. Germline V CDR1 and CDR2: SGDLS, YYNGEE. CDR3 protein: CASSVVRSGNEQFF. DNA for the CDR3: TGTGCCAGCAGCGTAGTCCGGAGCGGGAATGAGCAGTTCTTC.

The chain employs TRBV11-2 and TRBJ1-5; 8 bases match TRBD1. The CDR3 totals 15 residues. Germline loops: CDR1 SGHAT, CDR2 FQNNGV. Trimming cost V 4 bases and J 1 base; bases outside gene matches: 3. CDR3 nucleotide sequence: TGTGCCAGCAGCTCCCGGACAGGGAGCAATCAGCCCCAGCATTTT. It specifies CASSSRTGSNQPQHF. The full variable domain, rest sourced from reference TRBV11-2 and TRBJ1-5, is EAGVAQSPRYKIIEKRQSVAFWCNPISGHATLYWYQQILGQGPKLLIQFQNNGVVDDSQLPKDRFSAERLKGVDSTLKIQPAKLEDSAVYLCASSSRTGSNQPQHFGDGTRLSIL.

J is TRBJ2-7 and V is TRBV5-1; 12 nucleotides align to TRBD1. V trimming: 4 bases; J trimming: 3 bases; junction bases outside the gene matches: 11. The CDR3 length is 17 residues. Germline CDR1 is SGHRS and CDR2 is YFSETQ. DNA for the CDR3: TGCGCCAGCAGCGGAACCCAGGGACAGGGGGCAAACTACGAGCAGTACTTC. Its translation: CASSGTQGQGANYEQYF. Together with reference TRBV5-1 and TRBJ2-7, the CDR3 gives the full variable domain: KAGVTQTPRYLIKTRGQQVTLSCSPISGHRSVSWYQQTPGQGLQFLFEYFSETQRNKGNFPGRFSGRQFSNSRSEMNVSTLELGDSALYLCASSGTQGQGANYEQYFGPGTRLTVT.

This clone was detected a few times. This chain joins TRBV2 and TRBJ1-2, with D perhaps TRBD1 (6 bases). Germline V CDR1 and CDR2: SNHLY, FYNNEI. V dropped 5 bases and J dropped 7 bases, with 11 bases sitting between them. The CDR3 extends over 12 amino acids. Here the CDR3 reads CASSSGEPGYTF. CDR3 coding DNA: TGTGCCAGCAGTTCAGGGGAACCTGGCTACACCTTC.

This clone was seen once. J is TRBJ2-7 and V is TRBV27, with D possibly TRBD1 on 6 matching bases. The CDR3 has 12 amino acids. Trimming stripped 4 bases from V and 4 bases from J, with 8 bases between. Germline CDR1 reads MNHEY; CDR2 reads SMNVEV (reference sequence). The CDR3 spells CASSSTGYEQYF. CDR3 DNA: TGTGCCAGCAGTTCGACAGGTTACGAGCAGTACTTC.

Here the CDR3 DNA reads TGTGCCAGCAACCCAGGCACAGATACGCAGTATTTT. Translating it yields CASNPGTDTQYF. The chain is built from TRBV28 and TRBJ2-3; D is uncertain. CDR3 size: 12 residues. V lost 7 bases and J lost 1, with 6 bases in between. Germline values: CDR1 MDHEN, CDR2 SYDVKM.

This clone was observed a single time. The V gene is TRBV7-2, the J gene TRBJ1-2; 10 bases line up with TRBD1. There are 17 residues in the CDR3. CDR1 and CDR2 (germline): SGHTA, FQGNSA. J was trimmed by 4 bases and V by 5 bases; bases with no gene match: 13. CDR3 DNA sequence: TGTGCCAGCAGCCCAGGGGGCCGGGACAGGGGTGCCTATGGCTACACCTTC. It specifies CASSPGGRDRGAYGYTF.

The chain recombines TRBV4-2 with TRBJ2-7, with 14 bases lining up with TRBD2. J lost 3 bases, V lost 5 bases, and 3 bases had no gene match. The CDR3 length is 15 residues. The germline gives CDR1 LGHNA, CDR2 YNFKEQ. CDR3 DNA sequence: TGTGCCAGCAGCACCGGGACTAGCGGGAGCTACGAGCAGTACTTC. Translation: CASSTGTSGSYEQYF.

This chain joins TRBV4-1 and TRBJ2-5, with TRBD2 matching over 7 bases. V gave up 5 bases and J gave up 2 bases; unmatched junction bases: 8. Germline CDR1 is MGHRA and CDR2 is YSYEKL. CDR3 length: 15 amino acids. DNA for the CDR3: TGCGCCAGCAGCTACGTAGCGGGCCAGCAAGAGACCCAGTACTTC. Translated, it gives CASSYVAGQQETQYF.

This clone was counted a single time. J is TRBJ1-1 and V is TRBV2; D not resolved. The germline V and J ends were trimmed by 4 bases and 9 bases, with 6 bases remaining between them. Germline assignment: CDR1 SNHLY and CDR2 FYNNEI. The CDR3 is 10 residues long. CDR3 sequence (DNA): TGTGCCAGCAGTGGGAGACAAGCTTTCTTT. It encodes CASSGRQAFF.